This TCR beta chain was sequenced in a study of shared clonotypes between healthy human individuals (dated by TCRdb to 2020 to 2021). Turning to the overall study: A couple of women and a few men aged 18 to 49 years were included in the cohort. For each donor, CD4 naive and CD4 memory were each run on three plates, CD8 naive on two plates, and CD8 memory on one plate. The study deeply sequenced blood TCR repertoires of about 5 healthy adults to estimate repertoire size and the extent of clonotype sharing between individuals. Different laboratories and diverse techniques were used to prepare libraries and sequence TCR repertoires, to increase sequencing depth and limit assay-specific biases. Per donor, leukapheresis produced somewhere between about 0.85 and 8.9 billion PBMCs.

Overall study results and their limits: Pairwise subsampling indicated that sequencing depth was expected to affect the degree of clonotype sharing among donors. Larger estimated clonotype richness was generally found for naive subsets than for memory subsets. The genetic and exposure-history diversity represented was limited by the small number of donors. Even with the large sequencing depth, rarefaction of the sorted-subset datasets indicated that sequencing was incomplete. Sharing across four donors was observed for around 5% of naive CD4, over 3% of naive CD8, 2% to 2.5% of memory CD4, and approximately 0.41% of memory CD8 clonotypes. Sampling was limited to blood, and TCR repertoires in tissue likely differ from TCR repertoires in blood. Compared with non-shared clonotypes, clonotypes shared by all four sorted-subset donors had higher generation probabilities.

Of note for this clone: Its target antigen remains unknown. Base qualities are not provided; no much larger clone lies one nucleotide away.

The donors were healthy, HIV-negative adults who had no recently reported acute infections or vaccinations. Only Caucasian adults living in Nashville, Tennessee, USA were represented among the donors. CD4+ T cells were enriched by magnetic negative selection; naive cells were then positively selected on CD45RA, and the negative fraction formed the memory subset. After blood collection by leukapheresis, PBMCs were isolated using Ficoll-Histopaque density gradient centrifugation and then cryopreserved in the vapor phase of liquid nitrogen. Purity and quantity of every magnetically sorted T cell population were checked by analytical flow cytometry. From each sorted fraction, genomic DNA was isolated and quantified by UV absorbance on a Nanodrop 2000c. Using the deep immunoSEQ assay, multiplex PCR amplified TCR CDR3 regions from genomic DNA. Genomic DNA extracted from each cell subset was distributed evenly over all wells of several immunoSEQ 96-well plates, and each plate served as one replicate. For sorted subsets, approximately 200 ng of genomic DNA, equivalent to around 30,000 T cell genomes, went into each replicate PCR. The purified libraries were quantified using a Qubit 3.0 fluorometer, sized with a Bioanalyzer 2100, and then quantified again using the KAPA Library Quantification kit. Every immunoSEQ 96-well plate was sequenced on a separate single-read 150-cycle Illumina NextSeq 550 flow cell. Per the source publication's procedure: The immunoSEQ output contained only junctional sequences without quality scores, so filtering could not match that applied to full-length reads. To assign V/J genes and CDR3, sequences were annotated using PyIR, a Python wrapper for IgBLAST v1.9, with IMGT germline references. Any read was removed if the V/J assignment was weak (E-value above 1e-6), the CDR3 was missing, or the read contained stop codons, out-of-frame junctions, or ambiguous translated residues. A V3J clonotype was defined by an identical inferred V gene, J gene, and CDR3 amino acid sequence. Percentage overlap between repertoires was computed as shared unique clonotypes divided by the size of the smaller repertoire. Repertoire richness was assessed with RTK rarefaction, the Chao1 estimator, and Recon v2.1 estimates of unobserved clonotypes. OLGA was used to compute generation probabilities for all TCRbeta clonotypes that the gDNA method yielded from a few donors. What TCRdb holds here is the immuneACCESS table cut down to in-frame rearrangements. Part of the clones is not present; checked against another copy, under half of the missing clones reflect an unresolved V gene, and the others are unexplained. The V and J calls and clone size were taken over from that table, and D and trimming were inferred from the DNA. The sample contains 2 million to 2.5 million clones, more than 80% of them found a single time. The ten largest make up under 0.45% of the sample.

V loses 6 bases of germline sequence and J loses 6 bases, and the interval between the two ends is 15 bases. The CDR1 and CDR2 encoded by the germline V gene (reference sequence) are LNHDA and SQIVND. The CDR3 runs 14 amino acids, cysteine and phenylalanine included. The retained sequence is limited to the CDR3, 42 bases, with the frame set at the first base. This sequence uses TRBV19 and TRBJ2-1; a weak D assignment points to TRBD2 (5 bases agree). The receptor was isolated from a man aged 18 to 29 in good health. Some clones in this sample may be carry-over from other donors' samples. Sequencing was done on a sample of naive CD4+ T cells from PBMCs. The intended sense of this specimen's cell subset or site label: CD45RA+ positively selected. The DNA sequence is as follows: TGTGCCAGTAGCCGCCCTAGCCTAACCAATGAGCAGTTCTTC. This yields the protein CASSRPSLTNEQFF.